Each of the 14 T cell receptor beta chains below was sequenced from the same sample in a study of patients and donors after allogeneic stem cell transplantation. TCRdb re-analysed the RT-PCR reads in MiXCR, keeping a single row per CDR3 protein. The data hold roughly 200,000 distinct CDR3 sequences, with around 40% observed a single time. Sequenced input: blood, either unsorted or a sorted T cell fraction (not recorded which). All receptors derive from a human donor who was either an allogeneic HSCT recipient or a stem cell or donor lymphocyte infusion donor (not recorded which). It is not recorded whose cells these are; they may come from a transplant donor.

This chain connects TRBV12-3 or TRBV12-4 to TRBJ1-2; D call uncertain. The CDR3 loop spans 12 amino acids. Trimming took off 6 bases at V and 3 bases at J, with 8 bases between the two ends. As DNA, the CDR3 is TGTGCCAGCAGACCCGACTACTATGGCTACACCTTC. Its translation is CASRPDYYGYTF.

This clonotype was picked up a small number of times. V usage is TRBV4-1 and J usage is TRBJ1-5; D gene uncertain. V was shortened by 3 bases and J by 2 bases, with 11 bases between the two germline ends. The germline gives CDR1 MGHRA, CDR2 YSYEKL. CDR3 length equals 15 residues. The CDR3 coding sequence is TGCGCCAGCAGCCACCATCCCTCGGGCAATCAGCCCCAGCATTTT. It translates to CASSHHPSGNQPQHF.

This chain links TRBV10-3 with TRBJ2-1; 10 nucleotides agree with TRBD1. Trimming at V came to 5 bases and at J to 4 bases, leaving 5 bases not matched to a gene. From germline, CDR1 is ENHRY and CDR2 SYGVKD. This CDR3 is built from 15 residues. The CDR3, as DNA: TGTGCCATCAGTAACCCGGGACAGGGGTACAATGAGCAGTTCTTC. It is translated as CAISNPGQGYNEQFF.

The V call is TRBV5-1, the J call TRBJ2-1, with TRBD1 matching 9 bases. Losses at the gene ends were 1 base for V and 6 bases for J; bases not matched to a gene: 5. Germline CDR1 and CDR2: SGHRS and YFSETQ. CDR3 length equals 15 residues. The CDR3 protein is CASSLMDRGSNEQFF. The CDR3 DNA follows: TGCGCCAGCAGCTTGATGGACAGGGGAAGCAATGAGCAGTTCTTC.

This clonotype was found many times. The gene calls are TRBV11-2 and TRBJ2-5, with TRBD2 identical over 11 bases. The CDR3 loop spans 17 amino acids. Trimming removed 5 bases from V and 5 bases from J; junction bases left unmatched: 13. Germline values: CDR1 SGHAT, CDR2 FQNNGV. CDR3 amino acids: CASSEELAGGFMETQYF. For the CDR3, the DNA is TGTGCCAGCAGCGAAGAGCTAGCGGGGGGATTCATGGAGACCCAGTACTTC.

The chain combines TRBV29-1 with TRBJ2-1, with 12 bases lining up with TRBD2. This CDR3 has 15 amino acids. Trimming at V came to 1 base and at J to 4 bases, leaving 2 bases not matched to a gene. Germline lookup yields CDR1 SQVTM and CDR2 ANQGSEA. The CDR3 nucleotides read TGCAGCGTTGAAGCACTAGCGGGGGGATACAATGAGCAGTTCTTC. This codes for CSVEALAGGYNEQFF.

The chain uses TRBV11-2 and TRBJ1-1; D gene ambiguous. With 6 bases removed from V and 3 bases from J, the gap between germline ends came to 17 bases. This CDR3 has 15 residues. CDR1 and CDR2 from the germline V gene are SGHAT and FQNNGV. CDR3 nucleotide sequence: TGTGCCAGCAGGTACATCAGCACAGTTGACACTGAAGCTTTCTTT. This translates into CASRYISTVDTEAFF.

This chain uses TRBV29-1 with TRBJ2-7; no reliable D call. The V gene's germline CDR1 is SQVTM and CDR2 ANQGSEA. The CDR3 length is 13 residues. Trimming cost V 2 bases and J 2 bases, with 10 bases left between them. The CDR3 nucleotides read TGCAGCGTTGAAAGTGTCTCCCCCTACGAGCAGTACTTC. It is translated as CSVESVSPYEQYF.

This clonotype was seen only a few times. The chain combines TRBV7-9 with TRBJ1-2; perhaps TRBD1 as D (5 bases). This CDR3 contains 14 residues. Looked up from germline, CDR1 is SEHNR and CDR2 is FQNEAQ (reference sequence). V lost 4 bases and J lost 6, with 15 bases in between. CDR3 in amino acids: CASSSRWQGDGYTF. The CDR3 DNA reads as TGTGCCAGCAGCTCCCGTTGGCAGGGCGATGGCTACACCTTC.

The CDR3 DNA is TGTGCCAGCTTAAGGAACACTGAAGCTTTCTTT. This gives the protein CASLRNTEAFF. The chain combines TRBV2 with TRBJ1-1, with D uncertain. CDR3 length: 11 residues. Looked up from germline, CDR1 is SNHLY and CDR2 is FYNNEI. Trimming removed 8 bases at V and 1 base at J, with 5 bases between.

V is TRBV7-9 and J is TRBJ1-1; no clear D gene. V was cut by 9 bases and J by 1 base, with 15 bases left in between. From germline, CDR1 is SEHNR and CDR2 FQNEAQ (reference sequence). The CDR3 runs to 14 residues. The CDR3 reads CARGAWPENTEAFF. The CDR3 region has the DNA TGTGCCAGAGGAGCGTGGCCGGAGAACACTGAAGCTTTCTTT.

This clonotype was observed a few times. The chain employs TRBV29-1 and TRBJ1-2; possibly TRBD1 for D (6 bases). CDR1 and CDR2 from the germline V gene are SQVTM and ANQGSEA. CDR3 length: 13 amino acids. Between the trimmed V and J ends, which lost 3 bases and 5 bases, there was a span of 13 bases. The CDR3, as DNA: TGCAGCGTTGATCCGGACAGTGGATATGGCTACACCTTC. Translating gives CSVDPDSGYGYTF.

The chain carries TRBV20-1 and TRBJ1-2; tentative D call: TRBD1 (5 bases). Germline V CDR1 and CDR2: DFQATT, SNEGSKA (reference sequence). V lost 5 bases and J 1 base, leaving 11 bases between the germline ends. The length of the CDR3 is 13 residues. This CDR3 reads CSAGAVNNYGYTF. CDR3 nucleotides: TGCAGTGCTGGGGCGGTGAATAACTATGGCTACACCTTC.

The chain recombines TRBV28 with TRBJ1-1; D may be TRBD1 (6 bases). V lost 3 bases and J lost 3, with 17 bases in between. The CDR3 covers 16 residues. CDR1 is MDHEN, CDR2 SYDVKM, per germline. CDR3 bases: TGTGCCAGCAGTTTTCTCACAGGGACCAGGGACACTGAAGCTTTCTTT. This gives the protein CASSFLTGTRDTEAFF. Complete variable domain (other parts from reference TRBV28 and TRBJ1-1): DVKVTQSSRYLVKRTGEKVFLECVQDMDHENMFWYRQDPGLGLRLIYFSYDVKMKEKGDIPEGYSVSREKKERFSLILESASTNQTSMYLCASSFLTGTRDTEAFFGQGTRLTVV.